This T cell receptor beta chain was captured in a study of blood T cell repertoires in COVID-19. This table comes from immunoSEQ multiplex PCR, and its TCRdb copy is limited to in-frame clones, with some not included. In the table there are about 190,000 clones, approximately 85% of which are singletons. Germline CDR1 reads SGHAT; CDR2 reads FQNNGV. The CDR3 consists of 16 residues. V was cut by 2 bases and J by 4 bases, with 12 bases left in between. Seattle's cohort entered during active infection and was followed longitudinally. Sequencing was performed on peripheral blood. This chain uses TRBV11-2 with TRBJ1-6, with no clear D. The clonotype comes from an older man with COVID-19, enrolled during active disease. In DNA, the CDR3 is TGTGCCAGCAGCTTACGGGGAACGTTATATAATTCACCCCTCCACTTT. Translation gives CASSLRGTLYNSPLHF.